This T cell receptor beta chain originates from a study of cytomegalovirus exposure and HLA in healthy donors. PCR employed 60 Vbeta and 13 Jbeta primers. The data were produced by immunoSEQ multiplex PCR, yet TCRdb's version contains in-frame clones alone and is incomplete. This repertoire includes around 75,000 clones. These donors, healthy bone marrow donors, were studied. The V gene's germline CDR1 is MNHNS and CDR2 SASEGT. CDR3 size: 17 residues. The junction had 12 bases not matched to a gene; V was cut back by 4 bases and J by 7 bases. Findings and limits, study-wide: For most TCR beta V segments, an earlier analysis put the productive rate at about 90% or about 30% of the time. Highly shared sequence variants in one cluster were likely a sequencing artifact. In a later analysis, TCR beta V- and J-gene trimming showed a link to a missense DCLRE1C variant.

Concerning this clone: Its specificity is not known.

This receptor was identified in a man aged 45 to 65 in good health and CMV-seropositive. The J gene is TRBJ2-7, the V gene TRBV6-1, with 14 nucleotides matching TRBD2. The source material was PBMCs. CDR3 DNA: TGTGCCAGCAGTGGGGGGGGGACTAGCGGGAGTGCGGGGGAGCAGTACTTC. Protein product: CASSGGGTSGSAGEQYF.